These 10 T cell receptor beta chains were sequenced from one sample in a study of CD4 and CD8 cells across lung adenocarcinoma regions. TCRdb re-called the PCR reads through MiXCR, storing one row per CDR3 protein. This sample yields roughly 4,200 distinct CDR3 sequences, of which 52% are seen a single time; approximately 16% belongs to the top ten. Sequencing used CD4+ T cells from the center of a lung tumor. The receptors shown here come from a female donor with lung adenocarcinoma. The CD4 and CD8 labels of this study may be unreliable.

The V call is TRBV6-6, the J call TRBJ2-3; D remains unclear. Germline V gene sequence: CDR1 MNHNY, CDR2 SVGAGI (reference sequence). The CDR3 spans 16 residues. The V gene lost 0 bases and the J gene lost 4 bases, with 14 bases spanning the gap. The CDR3 sequence: CASSYSPASPPDTQYF. The CDR3, as DNA: TGTGCCAGCAGTTACTCCCCTGCTTCCCCGCCAGATACGCAGTATTTT.

The V call is TRBV7-2, the J call TRBJ1-2; the D is unclear. CDR1 and CDR2 (germline): SGHTA, FQGNSA. CDR3 size: 15 residues. Trimming cost V 4 bases and J 5 bases, with 17 bases left between them. CDR3 sequence (DNA): TGTGCCAGCAGCTCCCCAAACCAGGCTCGGTATGGCTACACCTTC. Protein product: CASSSPNQARYGYTF. Full variable domain (missing parts from reference TRBV7-2 and TRBJ1-2): GAGVSQSPSNKVTEKGKDVELRCDPISGHTALYWYRQSLGQGLEFLIYFQGNSAPDKSGLPSDRFSAERTGGSVSTLTIQRTQQEDSAVYLCASSSPNQARYGYTFGSGTRLTVV.

Concerning this clonotype: A read error may produce the germline difference seen at one junction end. The rearrangement links TRBV10-3 to TRBJ2-3; D might be TRBD2 (7 bases). The CDR3 has 14 amino acids. Germline CDR1 and CDR2: ENHRY and SYGVKD. In DNA, the CDR3 is TGTGCGGCCCGAGGGGGGGGGGACACAGAGACGCAGTATTTC. Protein sequence: CAARGGGDTETQYF.

This clonotype has only a few counts. The chain combines TRBV6-5 with TRBJ2-3; 11 nucleotides match TRBD2. The CDR3 length is 15 residues. Germline V gene data show CDR1 as MNHEY and CDR2 as SVGAGI. The ends lost 6 bases at V and 11 bases at J; junction bases unmatched: 13. CDR3 coding DNA: TGTGCCAGCAGGGTTACTAGCGGGAGTGGGTACGAGCAGTATTTT. Amino acids: CASRVTSGSGYEQYF.

As regards this clonotype: One base away lies a much larger clone, so this may be a sequencing read error. V usage is TRBV7-2 and J usage is TRBJ1-4; D gene uncertain. Looked up from germline, CDR1 is SGHTA and CDR2 is FQGNSA. This CDR3 is 15 amino acids long. CDR3 nucleotide sequence: TGTGCCGGCAGCTTATCCCAGGCAACTAATGAAAAACTGTTTTTT. Protein: CAGSLSQATNEKLFF. Variable domain in full (rest from reference TRBV7-2 and TRBJ1-4): GAGVSQSPSNKVTEKGKDVELRCDPISGHTALYWYRQSLGQGLEFLIYFQGNSAPDKSGLPSDRFSAERTGGSVSTLTIQRTQQEDSAVYLCAGSLSQATNEKLFFGSGTQLSVL.

This clonotype was observed a few times. The chain employs TRBV7-9 and TRBJ2-1, with D unresolved. The germline CDR1 and CDR2 sequences are SEHNR and FQNEAQ (reference sequence). The germline V and J ends were trimmed by 5 bases and 4 bases, with 15 bases remaining between them. The CDR3 spans 15 residues. The CDR3 region has the DNA TGTGCCAGCAGCCTAAGAAGGGCGCCGTACAATGAGCAGTTCTTC. Its translation: CASSLRRAPYNEQFF.

This clonotype showed up just a few times. The V gene is TRBV3-1, the J gene TRBJ2-5; 9 bases are shared with TRBD1. The DNA end is a closer match to TRBJ2-7, so the J assignment may be wrong. This CDR3 is built from 16 residues. The germline gives CDR1 LGHDT, CDR2 YNNKEL (reference sequence). This CDR3 is CASSPTWTGAAYEQYF. CDR3 in DNA: TGTGCCAGCAGCCCCACCTGGACAGGGGCGGCCTACGAGCAGTACTTC.

Sample share makes this clonotype medium-sized (0.01 to 0.1%). The V gene is TRBV25-1, the J gene TRBJ2-1; the D gene is possibly TRBD2 (6 bases). In germline, CDR1 is MGHDK, CDR2 SYGVNS. The CDR3 contains 14 residues. Trimming took 3 bases from V and 5 from J, leaving 11 bases between them. In nucleotides, the CDR3 is TGTGCCAGCAGTGATAGCGGAGGGAACAATGAGCAGTTCTTC. This gives the protein CASSDSGGNNEQFF.

In this sample, this clonotype is hyperexpanded. This chain joins TRBV6-5 and TRBJ1-6; D remains ambiguous. CDR3 length: 14 residues. Trimming removed 2 bases at V and 10 bases at J, with 12 bases between. Germline CDR1 and CDR2: MNHEY and SVGAGI. CDR3 coding DNA: TGTGCCAGCAGTTACGGGCAGGTGGGATCACCCCTCCACTTT. Translation: CASSYGQVGSPLHF.

This clonotype was recorded a few times. The V gene is TRBV7-2, the J gene TRBJ2-2; D not certain. This CDR3 contains 14 residues. The germline V gene has CDR1 SGHTA and CDR2 FQGNSA. V was pared by 5 bases and J by 0 bases, with 7 bases between. In nucleotides, the CDR3 is TGTGCCAGCAGCCCTAAGACGAACACCGGGGAGCTGTTTTTT. The encoded protein is CASSPKTNTGELFF.